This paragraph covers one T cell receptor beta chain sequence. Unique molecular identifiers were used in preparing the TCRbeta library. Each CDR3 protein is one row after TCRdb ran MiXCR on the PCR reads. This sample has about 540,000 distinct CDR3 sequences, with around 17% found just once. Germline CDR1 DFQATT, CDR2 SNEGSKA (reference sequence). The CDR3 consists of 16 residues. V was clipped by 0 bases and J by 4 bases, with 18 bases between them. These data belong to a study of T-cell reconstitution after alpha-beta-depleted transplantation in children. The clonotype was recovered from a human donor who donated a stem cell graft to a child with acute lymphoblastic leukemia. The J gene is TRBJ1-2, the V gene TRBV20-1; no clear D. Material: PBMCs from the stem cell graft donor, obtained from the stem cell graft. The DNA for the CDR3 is TGCAGTGCTAGAGATGGCCGAGACGCCCAAGGCTATGGCTACACCTTC. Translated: CSARDGRDAQGYGYTF.